This T cell receptor beta chain was observed in a study of blood T cells in healthy people across ages. Study at large: For every two T cells, template switching captured about one barcoded beta molecule. Study outcomes and limitations: Long-lived donors carried more naive CD4+ cells and greater diversity than aged donors.

For the second PCR, which ran for 7 to 11 cycles, a sample-barcoded 5' primer and a J-beta primer mix were used. TCRdb reprocessed the 5' RACE reads via MiXCR and lists one record per CDR3 protein. The sample shows 900,000 to 950,000 distinct CDR3 sequences, 25% to 35% of them seen only once. The table lists this clonotype with a few counts. Its antigen is unknown. This sample was also put to use in a study of T cells of mothers and their children. This second report adds: In each mother, TCR beta CDR3 reads exceeded 8.5 million; in each child, they numbered some 3 million. Related mother-child pairs showed slightly, non-significantly higher overlap than unrelated pairs.

The sequencing sample was made of blood. This TCR came from a woman between 40 and 55 years old in good health.

As DNA, the CDR3 is TGTGCCAGCAGTCCCACAGGGTGGGTCACTGAAGCTTTCTTT. Translated, it gives CASSPTGWVTEAFF. The chain combines TRBV28 with TRBJ1-1; tentative D call: TRBD1 (6 bases). Trimming stripped 5 bases from V and 4 bases from J, with 14 bases between. The CDR3 totals 14 residues. Germline V lookup: CDR1 MDHEN, CDR2 SYDVKM.